The sequence of this TCR beta chain was determined in a study of CD8 T cells in ankylosing spondylitis. TCRdb re-called the 5' RACE reads through MiXCR, storing one row per CDR3 protein. This table holds under 130,000 distinct CDR3 sequences, around 24% found once. The length of the CDR3 is 19 residues. CDR1 is DFQATT, CDR2 SNEGSKA, per germline (reference sequence). Unmatched junction bases numbered 11, after V lost 3 bases and J lost 3 bases. The sequenced sample consisted of synovial fluid, either unsorted or a sorted T cell fraction (not recorded which). The chain couples TRBV20-1 to TRBJ2-6; TRBD2 matches at 13 bases. This clonotype was sampled from a male donor with ankylosing spondylitis. This chain's CDR3 is CSASRRGLAGKRGANVLTF. As DNA, the CDR3 is TGCAGTGCTAGTCGGCGGGGACTAGCGGGAAAACGTGGGGCCAACGTCCTGACTTTC.